The next 22 T cell receptor beta chains were all read from a single sample in a study of blood T cells in healthy people across ages (dated by TCRdb to between 2015 and 2017). Receptor amplification or capture employed 5' RACE. A second PCR of about 7 to 12 cycles was run with a J-beta primer mix and a sample-barcoded 5' primer. TCRdb trimmed public reads at Q25 via fastp, called clones via MiXCR and kept in-frame beta chains. Rows are combined by CDR3 protein, so each entry shows the most common genes and DNA. This sample comprises approximately 2,000,000 distinct CDR3 sequences, roughly two fifths of them detected only once. Clones ranked in the top ten supply 23% of the sample. The sequenced material came from blood. These receptors were taken from a human donor in good health.

This chain uses TRBV20-1 with TRBJ1-1; D gene ambiguous. Trimming took 3 bases from V and 2 from J, leaving 10 bases between them. The CDR3 runs 13 residues. CDR1 is DFQATT and CDR2 is SNEGSKA in the germline V gene (reference sequence). This CDR3 is CSARNRENTEAFF. For the CDR3, the DNA is TGCAGTGCTAGGAATCGAGAAAACACTGAAGCTTTCTTT.

This clonotype showed up many times. The chain combines TRBV20-1 with TRBJ2-1, with 12 bases that match TRBD2. The CDR3 runs 14 residues. Germline trimming cut 8 bases from V and 6 bases from J; bases unmatched to any gene: 8. Germline CDR1 DFQATT, CDR2 SNEGSKA (reference sequence). The CDR3 spells CSPERTSGANEQFF. The CDR3 DNA follows: TGCAGTCCAGAAAGGACTAGCGGGGCCAATGAGCAGTTCTTC.

The genes are TRBV3-1 and TRBJ1-2; D may be TRBD1 (6 bases). The CDR3 contains 14 residues. The V gene's germline CDR1 is LGHDT and CDR2 YNNKEL (reference sequence). V shed 3 bases and J shed 6 bases, with 14 bases lying between them. The CDR3 loop reads CASSQGHQYDGYTF. The DNA for the CDR3 is TGTGCCAGCAGCCAGGGACACCAATATGATGGCTACACCTTC.

This clonotype was seen only a few times. The CDR3 loop is CASSPQARGYEQYF. CDR3 nucleotide sequence: TGTGCCAGCTCACCACAGGCCAGGGGCTATGAGCAGTACTTC. The genes are TRBV18 and TRBJ2-4, with D possibly matching TRBD1 (6 bases). The V and J ends lost 1 base and 13 bases respectively, with 17 bases between them. The CDR3 is made up of 14 amino acids. CDR1 is KGHSH, CDR2 LQKENI, per germline. Filled out from reference TRBV18 and TRBJ2-4, the complete variable domain reads NAGVMQNPRHLVRRRGQEARLRCSPMKGHSHVYWYRQLPEEGLKFMVYLQKENIIDESGMPKERFSAEFPKEGPSILRIQQVVRGDSAAYFCASSPQARGYEQYFGAGTRLSVL.

This clonotype was recorded a few times. J is TRBJ2-7 and V is TRBV20-1; 7 nucleotides match TRBD2. Germline V lookup: CDR1 DFQATT, CDR2 SNEGSKA (reference sequence). The CDR3 is 13 residues long. J gave up 3 bases and V 5 bases, and 7 bases lay outside the gene matches. The DNA for the CDR3 is TGCAGTGCTTATACCGGGACTATCTACGAGCAGTACTTC. Amino acids: CSAYTGTIYEQYF.

This clonotype showed up just a few times. V and J are TRBV7-2 and TRBJ2-5; 8 bases are a match to TRBD1. The CDR3 is made up of 16 amino acids. Germline CDR1 SGHTA, CDR2 FQGNSA. J was trimmed by 5 bases and V by 1 base; bases with no gene match: 9. CDR3 sequence (DNA): TGTGCCAGCAGCTTAGTCGTGAACAGGGGGAGGGAGACCCAGTACTTC. It yields the protein CASSLVVNRGRETQYF.

The genes are TRBV12-3 or TRBV12-4 and TRBJ1-1; no firm D call. The CDR3 contains 15 residues. V was clipped by 7 bases and J by 4 bases, with 19 bases between them. The CDR3 coding sequence is TGTGCCAGCACCTTAAGTATCCTGGCGGGCACTGAAGCTTTCTTT. Translation gives CASTLSILAGTEAFF.

Comments on this clonotype: This may come from a read error, since a much larger clone is one base off. The chain employs TRBV20-1 and TRBJ2-1; TRBD2 agrees at 8 bases. Per germline, CDR1 DFQATT and CDR2 SNEGSKA (reference sequence). CDR3 size: 16 residues. The junction had 9 bases not matched to a gene; V was cut back by 0 bases and J by 5 bases. The CDR3 is CSARDVAGGDHNEQFF. DNA of the CDR3: TGCAGTGCTAGAGATGTGGCGGGGGGAGATCACAATGAGCAGTTCTTC.

J is TRBJ1-2 and V is TRBV3-1; D not certain. The CDR3 extends over 15 amino acids. The V gene's germline CDR1 is LGHDT and CDR2 YNNKEL (reference sequence). V lost 0 bases and J lost 3, with 11 bases in between. The CDR3 bases are TGTGCCAGCAGCCAAGATTGGGCATCCGACTATGGCTACACCTTC. Residues: CASSQDWASDYGYTF.

This chain links TRBV6-1 with TRBJ2-7; no clear D. Germline V gene sequence: CDR1 MNHNS, CDR2 SASEGT. There are 15 residues in the CDR3. The V and J ends lost 2 bases and 5 bases respectively, with 16 bases between them. CDR3 coding DNA: TGTGCCAGCAGTGAATCGAGGCCTCGTGGCCACGAGCAGTACTTC. Amino acids: CASSESRPRGHEQYF.

This clonotype has a handful of counts. V usage is TRBV6-6 and J usage is TRBJ1-6, with TRBD1 matching over 10 bases. Germline V gene lookup returns CDR1 MNHNY and CDR2 SVGAGI (reference sequence). J gave up 8 bases and V 5 bases, and 9 bases lay outside the gene matches. This CDR3 is built from 16 residues. CDR3 DNA sequence: TGTGCCAGCAGTCGTCTTTCCGGGACAGGGGATTCACCCCTCCACTTT. This codes for CASSRLSGTGDSPLHF.

This sequence joins TRBV29-1 and TRBJ2-4, with 7 bases matching TRBD2. The J call is uncertain, as TRBJ2-5 better fits the DNA end. Germline CDR1 SQVTM, CDR2 ANQGSEA. The CDR3 runs 14 residues. The CDR3: CSVARGASGETQYF. The CDR3 DNA sequence: TGCAGCGTGGCCCGAGGCGCTAGCGGCGAGACCCAGTACTTC.

In its sample, this clonotype was seen a few times. The rearrangement uses TRBV3-1 and TRBJ1-1; 7 bases are shared with TRBD1. The CDR3 is 13 residues long. V lost 4 bases and J lost 6; bases outside the gene matches: 5. From germline, CDR1 is LGHDT and CDR2 YNNKEL (reference sequence). This chain's CDR3 is CASSRQGKSEAFF. CDR3 in DNA: TGTGCCAGCAGCCGACAGGGAAAGTCTGAAGCTTTCTTT.

The genes are TRBV2 and TRBJ1-2, with TRBD1 as a possible D gene (5 bases). The CDR3 extends over 19 amino acids. The germline V and J ends were trimmed by 6 bases and 1 base, with 27 bases remaining between them. The germline gives CDR1 SNHLY, CDR2 FYNNEI. The CDR3 bases are TGTGCCAGCAGCAGTGATGGGCGGGACGGAGTCCTATATAACTATGGCTACACCTTC. Its translation: CASSSDGRDGVLYNYGYTF.

J is TRBJ2-7 and V is TRBV20-1, with TRBD1 identical over 9 bases. CDR3 length equals 16 residues. Germline values: CDR1 DFQATT, CDR2 SNEGSKA (reference sequence). V lost 1 base and J lost 0; bases outside the gene matches: 7. The CDR3 region has the DNA TGCAGTGCTAGAGCCCCGGACAGGGGAAACTCCTACGAGCAGTACTTC. This codes for CSARAPDRGNSYEQYF.

V gene TRBV19 combines with J gene TRBJ2-5; D is perhaps TRBD1 (5 bases). Germline V gives CDR1 LNHDA, CDR2 SQIVND (reference sequence). V was cut by 4 bases and J by 6 bases, with 12 bases left in between. The CDR3 extends over 13 amino acids. This chain's CDR3 is CASSTQGRQTQYF. For the CDR3, the DNA is TGTGCCAGTAGTACCCAGGGTAGGCAGACCCAGTACTTC.

The CDR3 sequence: CSVFWDRDAGVSYEQYF. CDR3 DNA sequence: TGCAGTGTCTTTTGGGACAGGGACGCCGGGGTTTCCTACGAGCAGTACTTC. This chain links TRBV20-1 with TRBJ2-7, with 9 nucleotides matching TRBD1. Germline CDR1 and CDR2: DFQATT and SNEGSKA (reference sequence). V lost 7 bases, J lost 1 base, and 17 bases stayed unmatched. CDR3 length equals 17 residues.

J is TRBJ1-4 and V is TRBV7-2; 11 bases map to TRBD1. This CDR3 is built from 15 residues. Trimming took 4 bases from V and 7 from J; bases not matched to a gene: 5. The germline V gene has CDR1 SGHTA and CDR2 FQGNSA. CDR3: CASSSRTGGREKLFF. The CDR3 DNA is TGTGCCAGCAGCTCCCGGACAGGGGGCCGTGAAAAACTGTTTTTT.

As to this clonotype: With only one base between it and a far larger clone, this is likely a read error. The conserved phenylalanine or tryptophan normally closing the CDR3 is absent here, so this likely arose from a read error. V gene TRBV5-1 combines with J gene TRBJ2-1, with D unresolved. Germline CDR1 and CDR2: SGHRS and YFSETQ. V lost 0 bases and J 4 bases, leaving 5 bases between the germline ends. The length of the CDR3 is 13 residues. CDR3: CASSLGPYNEQFV. For the CDR3, the DNA is TGCGCCAGCAGCTTGGGACCGTACAATGAGCAGTTCGTC.

The chain recombines TRBV25-1 with TRBJ2-1; D call uncertain. Trimming removed 3 bases at V and 14 bases at J, with 17 bases between. The CDR3 is 13 amino acids. From germline, CDR1 is MGHDK and CDR2 SYGVNS. The CDR3 nucleotides read TGTGCCAGCAGTGATAAGTCTTTGGGTCAGAAGTTCTTC. This gives the protein CASSDKSLGQKFF. Using reference TRBV25-1 and TRBJ2-1 for the parts outside the CDR3, the full variable domain is EADIYQTPRYLVIGTGKKITLECSQTMGHDKMYWYQQDPGMELHLIHYSYGVNSTEKGDLSSESTVSRIRTEHFPLTLESARPSHTSQYLCASSDKSLGQKFFGPGTRLTVL.

The rearrangement joins TRBV5-1 to TRBJ2-4; TRBD1 matches 8 bases. CDR1 is SGHRS and CDR2 is YFSETQ in the germline V gene. This CDR3 has 14 residues. The J segment lost 13 bases and the V segment lost 4 bases, leaving 13 bases of the junction unmatched. CDR3 DNA sequence: TGCGCCAGCAGCCCGGACAGGGACTGGGCGGAGCAGTACTTC. Residues: CASSPDRDWAEQYF.

This clonotype appeared a few times. V gene TRBV12-3 or TRBV12-4 combines with J gene TRBJ1-5; 7 bases line up with TRBD1. This CDR3 is built from 15 residues. The V segment lost 5 bases and the J segment 4 bases; nucleotides outside the gene matches: 8. Here the CDR3 reads CASSHGQVTNQPQHF. The DNA of the CDR3 is TGTGCCAGCAGTCATGGACAGGTGACAAATCAGCCCCAGCATTTT.